This T cell receptor beta chain was found in a study of CD8 T cells in Susac syndrome. The junction had 11 bases not matched to a gene; V was cut back by 7 bases and J by 8 bases. The CDR3 spans 14 residues. Germline lookup yields CDR1 MRHNA and CDR2 SNTAGT. An input of roughly 0.45 to 1 ug of RNA was subjected to reverse transcription using random hexamers. The amplification used immunoSEQ multiplex PCR on TCR beta CDR3; it spanned 54 Vbeta and 13 Jbeta. Each CDR3 protein is one row after TCRdb ran MiXCR on the immunoSEQ multiplex PCR reads. The sample holds around 140,000 distinct CDR3 sequences, 85% to 95% seen once. The multiple sclerosis controls, all treatment-naive patients, had relapsing-remitting disease that was stable or active. TEMRA cells underwent FACS enrichment and CD8+ and CD4+ T cells underwent negative isolation.

Sequencing was done on a sample of CD4+ T cells from PBMCs. The gene calls are TRBV6-4 and TRBJ1-2; 9 nucleotides match TRBD1. The receptor's source is a human donor with multiple sclerosis. CDR3 sequence (DNA): TGTGCCAGCAATCCGGGACAGGGAGAGGGAGGCTACACCTTC. This translates into CASNPGQGEGGYTF.